This is a list of T cell receptor beta chains from one sample in a study of identifying expanded T cells in peripheral blood. Method: immunoSEQ multiplex PCR; TCRdb's copy keeps in-frame clones and lacks some. The sample shows roughly 100,000 clones, around 89% of them seen only once. The sample taken for sequencing was blood. All receptors derive from a person aged 18 to 75 in good health. Each CDR3 is given with its conserved first and last residue. D genes are given only for firm matches. Only part of the rows carry a size: once, few, many, or a class if the clone is expanded.

V	J	size	length	D	DNA	CDR3
TRBV7-8	TRBJ1-2	.	14	.	TGTGCCAGCAGCTTGGGGGGGTATAACTATGGCTACACCTTC	CASSLGGYNYGYTF
TRBV27	TRBJ2-7	.	14	.	TGTGCCAGCAGCCCGAGGGGGGGGAGATACGAGCAGTACTTC	CASSPRGGRYEQYF
TRBV5-1	TRBJ2-3	.	16	TRBD1	TGCGCCAGCAGCTCCGTTGGCTTGACAGGGACAGATACGCAGTATTTT	CASSSVGLTGTDTQYF
TRBV6-5	TRBJ2-3	.	16	TRBD2	TGTGCCAGCAGTTACTCTAGCGGGGGGGCCACAGATACGCAGTATTTT	CASSYSSGGATDTQYF
TRBV13	TRBJ2-3	.	12	.	TGTGCCAGCACGGCAACCACAGATACGCAGTATTTT	CASTATTDTQYF
TRBV10-3	TRBJ2-5	.	14	TRBD1	TGTGCCATTAGGACAGGGCTCCCCCAAGAGACCCAGTACTTC	CAIRTGLPQETQYF
TRBV5-1	TRBJ2-5	once	15	.	TGCGCCAGCAGCTTGCGGGGCTCGAAGGGGGAGACCCAGTACTTC	CASSLRGSKGETQYF
TRBV27	TRBJ1-4	.	12	.	TGTGCCAGCCCCGGTGCCAATGAAAAACTGTTTTTT	CASPGANEKLFF
TRBV25-1	TRBJ2-3	.	17	.	TGTGCCAGCAGTGACCCCGAAGCCGATTCCTTCACAGATACGCAGTATTTT	CASSDPEADSFTDTQYF
TRBV6-5	TRBJ1-2	.	16	.	TGTGCCAGCAGTTACATCAGAGGGTCGGTAAACTATGGCTACACCTTC	CASSYIRGSVNYGYTF
TRBV4-3	TRBJ2-3	.	17	TRBD2	TGCGCCAGCAGCCATGAATCTAGCGGGGGAATGGGAGATACGCAGTATTTT	CASSHESSGGMGDTQYF
TRBV4-3	TRBJ2-5	.	17	TRBD1	TGCGCCAGCAGCCAAGATATAGGGGGCGCGGAGCAAGAGACCCAGTACTTC	CASSQDIGGAEQETQYF
TRBV7-5	TRBJ1-5	.	18	.	TGTGCCAGAAGCTTAGGTAGGGGGCCCAAAGCGAGCAATCAGCCCCAGCATTTT	CARSLGRGPKASNQPQHF
TRBV7-6	TRBJ2-1	once	14	.	TGTGCCAGCAGCTTAGCCCATTCCGGGGATGAGCAGTTCTTC	CASSLAHSGDEQFF
TRBV4-3	TRBJ2-1	.	16	TRBD2	TGCGCCAGCAGCCAAGATCTCGGGGGGGCAGGGAATGAGCAGTTCTTC	CASSQDLGGAGNEQFF
TRBV15	TRBJ2-6	.	16	.	TGTGCCACCAGCAGTCCTCACAGCTCTGGGGCCAACGTCCTGACTTTC	CATSSPHSSGANVLTF
TRBV5-1	TRBJ2-1	.	12	.	TGCGCCAGCCGCATAGTTAACAATGAGCAGTTCTTC	CASRIVNNEQFF
TRBV5-4	TRBJ1-4	.	14	TRBD1	TGTGCCAGCAGTCGACAGGGGGCCGTGGAAAAACTGTTTTTT	CASSRQGAVEKLFF
TRBV7-2	TRBJ2-7	.	17	TRBD2	TGTGCCAGCAGCCCCGCGGGACTAGCGGGGGTAGTCCACGAGCAGTACTTC	CASSPAGLAGVVHEQYF
TRBV11-2	TRBJ2-5	.	11	.	TGTGCCAGCAGCGGGGGGGAGACCCAGTACTTC	CASSGGETQYF
TRBV6-5	TRBJ2-1	.	11	.	TGTGCCAGCAGTCCGGGGGATGAGCAGTTCTTC	CASSPGDEQFF
TRBV5-4	TRBJ2-5	.	15	.	TGTGCCAGCAGCCCCCTTGGGAGGGGGCTGGAGACCCAGTACTTC	CASSPLGRGLETQYF
TRBV7-9	TRBJ2-7	.	12	.	TGTGCCAGCAGCTTCCAGGGCTACGAGCAGTACTTC	CASSFQGYEQYF
TRBV5-1	TRBJ1-4	.	16	.	TGCGCCAGCAGCTTCGGGGGCTACGCAACTAATGAAAAACTGTTTTTT	CASSFGGYATNEKLFF
TRBV2	TRBJ1-2	.	19	TRBD1	TGTGCCAGCAGTCGACCTCTGCAAAGCCCGGGACAGGGGGCTGATGGCTACACCTTC	CASSRPLQSPGQGADGYTF
TRBV5-1	TRBJ2-5	.	15	TRBD1	TGCGCCAGCATCCCCAGGGGGACAGGACAAGAGACCCAGTACTTC	CASIPRGTGQETQYF
TRBV7-2	TRBJ1-2	once	14	.	TGTGCCAGCAGCCCCAGGACAGACTACTATGGCTACACCTTC	CASSPRTDYYGYTF
TRBV5-6	TRBJ1-4	.	13	.	TGTGCCAGCAGCTTTGGAGGTACTGAAAAACTGTTTTTT	CASSFGGTEKLFF
TRBV5-4	TRBJ2-3	.	14	.	TGTGCCAGCAGCTCTGTCACAGCACCAGATACGCAGTATTTT	CASSSVTAPDTQYF
TRBV19	TRBJ2-3	.	14	TRBD2	TGTGCCAGTAGTCCGGGGGGGGCCGTAGATACGCAGTATTTT	CASSPGGAVDTQYF
TRBV27	TRBJ2-2	.	16	TRBD1	TGTGCCAGCAGATCTTACAGGGGGCAGGGGACCGGGGAGCTGTTTTTT	CASRSYRGQGTGELFF
TRBV5-1	TRBJ2-5	.	15	.	TGCGCCAGCAGCCGTGAGCCCGGGAGCGGGGAGACCCAGTACTTC	CASSREPGSGETQYF
TRBV27	TRBJ2-3	.	13	TRBD1	TGTGCCAGGGGACAGGCCCTAACAGATACGCAGTATTTT	CARGQALTDTQYF
TRBV6-1	TRBJ2-7	once	11	.	TGTGCCAGCAATACGAAAGGGGAGCAGTACTTC	CASNTKGEQYF
TRBV9	TRBJ2-3	.	15	TRBD1	TGTGCCAGCAGCACCGGGACAGTTTCTATTGATACGCAGTATTTT	CASSTGTVSIDTQYF
TRBV19	TRBJ2-7	.	12	.	TGTGCCAGTAGTCGTACAGGGCAGGAGCAGTACTTC	CASSRTGQEQYF
TRBV6-5	TRBJ1-2	.	14	.	TGTGCCAGCAGTTACGCACAGGCTCCCTATGGCTACACCTTC	CASSYAQAPYGYTF
TRBV6-1	TRBJ2-7	.	14	TRBD2	TGTGCCAGCATCACCCCGGGACTAGCGTACGAGCAGTACTTC	CASITPGLAYEQYF
TRBV19	TRBJ2-7	.	15	TRBD2	TGTGCCAGTAGGCCACTAGCGGGGGGCTCCTACGAGCAGTACTTC	CASRPLAGGSYEQYF
TRBV4-2	TRBJ1-3	.	17	TRBD1	TGTGCCAGCAGCTACCAGACAGGGGGGTCCTCTGGAAACACCATATATTTT	CASSYQTGGSSGNTIYF
TRBV28	TRBJ1-1	.	16	.	TGTGCCAGCAGTCCCCCTCCACAGGAATCCCAGAAGGGAGCTTTCTTT	CASSPPPQESQKGAFF